The rows below give T cell receptor beta chains drawn from one sample of a study of Graves' ophthalmopathy and Graves' hyperthyroidism. TCRdb ran MiXCR on the multiplex PCR reads and lists one entry per CDR3 protein. The table includes about 620,000 distinct CDR3 sequences, about 20% detected once. Sequencing was performed on peripheral blood. Receptors originate from a young woman with stable Graves' hyperthyroidism. Some clones in this sample may be carry-over from other donors' samples. CDR3s include the opening cysteine and the closing phenylalanine or tryptophan. The D gene is left open where the match is weak. Rows give clone size only sometimes, using once, few, many, or a class for an expanded clone.

J gene	clone size	D gene	V gene	CDR3 DNA	CDR3 protein
TRBJ1-2	few	.	TRBV29-1	TGCAGCGTTGAAAATGAGTGGGGGCCTAACTATGGCTACACCTTC	CSVENEWGPNYGYTF
TRBJ1-1	.	.	TRBV18	TGTGCCAGCTCACTTGTGAAGGACACTGAAGCTTTCTTT	CASSLVKDTEAFF
TRBJ1-5	many	TRBD1	TRBV20-1	TGCAGTGCGGGACGTACAGGGGTTGTAATACAGCCCCAGCATTTT	CSAGRTGVVIQPQHF
TRBJ2-5	.	TRBD2	TRBV7-9	TGTGCCAGCAGCTCCGGGACTAGCGGTACACGGACCCAGTACTTC	CASSSGTSGTRTQYF
TRBJ2-5	.	.	TRBV10-1	TGCGCCAGCAGTGAGGGCAGGGGGGCCAAGTACTTC	CASSEGRGAKYF
TRBJ2-5	few	.	TRBV6-1	TGTGCCAGCTTCCTATATGGTTCGGAGACCCAGTACTTC	CASFLYGSETQYF
TRBJ1-5	many	TRBD1	TRBV6-1	TGTGCCAGCCGGACAGGGGACTTTCAGCCCCAGCATTTT	CASRTGDFQPQHF
TRBJ1-1	many	.	TRBV2	TGTGCCAGCAGTAACAGGGTGCTGAACACTGAAGCTTTCTTT	CASSNRVLNTEAFF
TRBJ1-5	many	.	TRBV12-3/TRBV12-4	TGTGCCAGCAGTTTTGGTAGCAATCAGCCCCAGCATTTT	CASSFGSNQPQHF
TRBJ1-3	once	.	TRBV6-5	TGTGCCAGCAGTTACACGCCAAACTCTGGAAACACCATATATTTT	CASSYTPNSGNTIYF
TRBJ1-3	.	.	TRBV6-5	TGTGCCAGCAGTTACTCTTCCAGGGACGGAAACACCATATATTTT	CASSYSSRDGNTIYF
TRBJ2-7	.	.	TRBV28	TGTGCCAGCAGCTCCCTTTGGGGAATTCTACCTACAGGCGAGCAGTACTTC	CASSSLWGILPTGEQYF
TRBJ2-7	many	.	TRBV19	TGTGCCAGTGCGGGGCAGGGGACGGCGAGGTTAGGGCAGTACTTC	CASAGQGTARLGQYF
TRBJ1-1	.	.	TRBV6-5	TGTGCCAGCAGTTACTCTAACTTGGGCACTGAAGCTTTCTTT	CASSYSNLGTEAFF
TRBJ2-5	.	TRBD2	TRBV4-1	TGCGCCAGCAGCCAAAATCCCGGGACTAGCGCTCAACGTGGTGGAGAGACCCAGTACTTC	CASSQNPGTSAQRGGETQYF
TRBJ1-5	many	.	TRBV6-5	TGTGCCAGCGTTGGGGGATGGGGTCAGCCCCAGCATTTT	CASVGGWGQPQHF
TRBJ2-7	.	.	TRBV12-3/TRBV12-4	TGTGCCAGCGGGCCCCGTTTTCTAGAGCAGTACTTC	CASGPRFLEQYF